The 27 T cell receptor beta chains in this list originate from one sample, sequenced in a study of regulatory T cells in long-lasting Graves disease. As to time point: newly diagnosed GD, antithyroid drugs for less than 3 months. RNA extracted from PBMCs served as the sequencing template. HTBI primers from iRepertoire and Arm-PCR of CDR3 regions yielded the TCR beta libraries. TCRdb re-analysed the multiplex PCR reads in MiXCR, keeping a single row per CDR3 protein. The sample has 680,000 or so distinct CDR3 sequences, around 15% seen once. The sample also formed part of further work on T cells in Graves' hyperthyroidism and ophthalmopathy.

The sequencing used peripheral blood mononuclear cells (PBMCs), collected at new diagnosis, from a patient treated with antithyroid drugs. These receptors were taken from a woman aged 25 to 39 with Graves disease.

This clonotype was counted ten times or more. The chain recombines TRBV19 with TRBJ2-5; 11 bases map to TRBD2. CDR3 length equals 14 residues. V shed 9 bases and J 2 bases; nucleotides not matched to a gene: 5. Looked up from germline, CDR1 is LNHDA and CDR2 is SQIVND (reference sequence). As DNA, the CDR3 is TGTGCCAGCAAGGGGACTAGCGGACAAGAGACCCAGTACTTC. Amino acid sequence: CASKGTSGQETQYF.

The V and J genes are TRBV5-5 and TRBJ2-2; 7 bases line up with TRBD1. Looked up from germline, CDR1 is SGHKS and CDR2 is YYEKEE (reference sequence). This CDR3 region has 15 residues. V gave up 4 bases and J gave up 0 bases; unmatched junction bases: 3. The CDR3 region is CASSGTVTNTGELFF. The DNA of the CDR3 is TGTGCCAGCAGCGGGACAGTGACGAACACCGGGGAGCTGTTTTTT.

The chain recombines TRBV19 with TRBJ2-1; the match to TRBD1 covers 9 bases. Germline-derived CDR1 and CDR2 are LNHDA and SQIVND (reference sequence). V dropped 5 bases and J dropped 4; count of bases not matched to a gene: 3. CDR3 size: 14 residues. The chain's CDR3 is CASSDGTGYNEQFF. In nucleotides, the CDR3 is TGTGCCAGTAGTGACGGGACAGGGTACAATGAGCAGTTCTTC.

The chain is built from TRBV6-4 and TRBJ2-3; D possibly corresponds to TRBD2 (6 bases). V was clipped by 5 bases and J by 1 base, with 13 bases between them. This CDR3 has 15 residues. Germline values: CDR1 MRHNA, CDR2 SNTAGT. The CDR3 sequence is CASSTGGLGTDTQYF. CDR3 DNA sequence: TGTGCCAGCAGTACAGGAGGGCTTGGCACAGATACGCAGTATTTT.

The genes are TRBV27 and TRBJ1-6; unclear D gene. Germline values: CDR1 MNHEY, CDR2 SMNVEV (reference sequence). This CDR3 contains 12 residues. The V end was cut by 4 bases, the J end by 11 bases, with 9 bases between. CDR3 region: CASSSTATPLHF. The CDR3 region has the DNA TGTGCCAGCAGTTCGACCGCAACACCCCTCCACTTT.

This clonotype was detected a few times. The rearrangement links TRBV4-1 to TRBJ2-5; TRBD2 might be the D (6 bases). The V gene's germline CDR1 is MGHRA and CDR2 YSYEKL. The CDR3 spans 15 residues. The V end was cut by 3 bases, the J end by 2 bases, with 13 bases between. This chain's CDR3 is CASSQGGPLQETQYF. DNA for the CDR3: TGCGCCAGCAGCCAGGGGGGACCGCTACAAGAGACCCAGTACTTC.

This clonotype was seen at least ten times. The rearrangement links TRBV29-1 to TRBJ1-5; D ambiguous. Germline V CDR1 and CDR2: SQVTM, ANQGSEA. V lost 6 bases and J lost 9, with 15 bases in between. The CDR3 runs 12 residues. The CDR3 DNA is TGCAGCGTCTCCGGGGAGATGGGGCCCCAGCATTTT. It codes for CSVSGEMGPQHF.

This clonotype has a handful of counts. This rearrangement joins TRBV11-2 to TRBJ2-4; D not resolved. CDR1 is SGHAT, CDR2 FQNNGV, per germline. Deletions cut 5 bases from V and 2 bases from J, with 4 bases between. The CDR3 has 12 amino acids. Here the CDR3 reads CASSLPKNIQYF. The CDR3 DNA sequence: TGTGCCAGCAGCCTGCCCAAAAACATTCAGTACTTC. The full variable domain, completed using reference TRBV11-2 and TRBJ2-4, is EAGVAQSPRYKIIEKRQSVAFWCNPISGHATLYWYQQILGQGPKLLIQFQNNGVVDDSQLPKDRFSAERLKGVDSTLKIQPAKLEDSAVYLCASSLPKNIQYFGAGTRLSVL.

The V gene is TRBV20-1, the J gene TRBJ2-2; TRBD2 aligns across 9 bases. V was pared by 6 bases and J by 1 base, with 6 bases of the junction left unmatched. The CDR3 covers 15 residues. Germline V gene sequence: CDR1 DFQATT, CDR2 SNEGSKA (reference sequence). The CDR3, as DNA: TGCAGTGCAAAAGGCGGGAGGGGGAACACCGGGGAGCTGTTTTTT. Protein sequence: CSAKGGRGNTGELFF.

The chain has TRBV7-2 and TRBJ1-1, with D hard to call. The V end lost 1 base, the J end lost 5 bases, and 8 bases lay between the germline ends. Germline V gene lookup returns CDR1 SGHTA and CDR2 FQGNSA. The CDR3 consists of 13 residues. The CDR3 sequence is CASSLDARTEAFF. Here the CDR3 DNA reads TGTGCCAGCAGCTTAGACGCTAGGACTGAAGCTTTCTTT.

A few counts support this clonotype. This rearrangement joins TRBV15 to TRBJ1-5, with D uncertain. Trimming shortened V by 1 base and J by 0 bases, and 4 bases separated the two germline ends. This CDR3 region has 14 residues. From germline, CDR1 is LNHNV and CDR2 YYDKDF (reference sequence). CDR3 DNA: TGTGCCACCAGCAGAGGGGTTAGCAATCAGCCCCAGCATTTT. This translates into CATSRGVSNQPQHF.

This clonotype appeared a few times. This chain connects TRBV2 to TRBJ1-5; D not certain. This CDR3 is 13 amino acids long. Trimming removed 2 bases from V and 6 bases from J, with 8 bases in between. The V gene's germline CDR1 is SNHLY and CDR2 FYNNEI. In DNA form, the CDR3 reads TGTGCCAGCAGTGAATTAGGCACTCAGCCCCAGCATTTT. It translates to CASSELGTQPQHF.

This clonotype was picked up a small number of times. The chain is built from TRBV5-1 and TRBJ2-7; 11 nucleotides align to TRBD1. The CDR3 is 15 residues long. V lost 4 bases and J lost 5; bases outside the gene matches: 8. The germline gives CDR1 SGHRS, CDR2 YFSETQ. The CDR3 DNA sequence: TGCGCCAGCAGCACCGGGGACAGGGGGATGGACGAGCAGTACTTC. Amino acid sequence: CASSTGDRGMDEQYF.

This clonotype was seen repeatedly, ten times or more. CDR3 sequence reads: CSVAVLGSTEAFF. Written as DNA, the CDR3 is TGCAGCGTTGCGGTATTGGGGTCCACTGAAGCTTTCTTT. The chain has TRBV29-1 and TRBJ1-1, with D unresolved. Deletions cut 4 bases from V and 4 bases from J, with 13 bases between. CDR1 is SQVTM, CDR2 ANQGSEA, per germline. This CDR3 has 13 amino acids.

This clonotype appeared many times. This rearrangement joins TRBV11-1 to TRBJ2-7; D unresolved. Germline loops: CDR1 SGHAT, CDR2 FQDESV (reference sequence). Trimming cost V 7 bases and J 1 base, with 14 bases left between them. The CDR3 runs to 14 residues. CDR3 region: CASTKGSGSYEQYF. CDR3 DNA: TGTGCCAGCACGAAGGGATCGGGTTCCTACGAGCAGTACTTC.

This clonotype has ten or more counts. The V gene is TRBV27, the J gene TRBJ1-5; D perhaps matches TRBD1 (5 bases). Trimming took 4 bases from V and 6 from J, leaving 13 bases between them. The CDR3 is 14 amino acids. CDR1 MNHEY and CDR2 SMNVEV come from the germline V gene (reference sequence). The CDR3 nucleotides read TGTGCCAGCAGTTACGGGACGGCTCGTCAGCCCCAGCATTTT. This encodes CASSYGTARQPQHF.

This clonotype was detected many times. The rearrangement uses TRBV20-1 and TRBJ2-7; D is undetermined. The CDR3 spans 15 residues. Germline-derived CDR1 and CDR2 are DFQATT and SNEGSKA (reference sequence). The germline V and J ends were trimmed by 3 bases and 2 bases, with 17 bases remaining between them. The chain's CDR3 is CSARNQQIQTYEQYF. CDR3 coding DNA: TGCAGTGCTAGGAATCAGCAGATCCAAACCTACGAGCAGTACTTC.

This clonotype showed up many times. This chain connects TRBV6-5 to TRBJ2-7; TRBD2 aligns across 9 bases. V was clipped by 0 bases and J by 11 bases; unmatched bases: 20. The germline V gene encodes CDR1 MNHEY and CDR2 SVGAGI. The CDR3 length is 18 residues. This CDR3 reads CASSYSARGVPPSGAEYF. The CDR3 coding sequence is TGTGCCAGCAGTTACTCCGCGCGCGGCGTTCCCCCTAGCGGGGCTGAGTACTTC.

This clonotype was seen at least ten times. This rearrangement joins TRBV27 to TRBJ1-5; 7 bases align to TRBD1. Germline V gene sequence: CDR1 MNHEY, CDR2 SMNVEV (reference sequence). The V segment lost 3 bases and the J segment 6 bases; nucleotides outside the gene matches: 8. The CDR3 has 15 residues. CDR3 amino acids: CASSFRTGGGQPQHF. The CDR3, as DNA: TGTGCCAGCAGTTTTCGGACAGGTGGCGGTCAGCCCCAGCATTTT.

Only one count was recorded for this clonotype. The J gene is TRBJ1-2, the V gene TRBV7-8; D might be TRBD1 (5 bases). The germline V and J ends were trimmed by 5 bases and 5 bases, with 18 bases remaining between them. Germline V gene data show CDR1 as SGHVS and CDR2 as FQNEAQ. This CDR3 has 15 amino acids. This CDR3 is CASSPVPGTKYGYTF. The CDR3 nucleotides read TGTGCCAGCAGCCCCGTCCCTGGGACGAAGTATGGCTACACCTTC. The variable domain in full, with the rest retrieved from reference TRBV7-8 and TRBJ1-2, is GAGVSQSPRYKVAKRGQDVALRCDPISGHVSLFWYQQALGQGPEFLTYFQNEAQLDKSGLPSDRFFAERPEGSVSTLKIQRTQQEDSAVYLCASSPVPGTKYGYTFGSGTRLTVV.

V and J are TRBV6-2 or TRBV6-3 and TRBJ2-7; TRBD2 matches at 10 bases. The CDR3 has 14 amino acids. Germline CDR1 MNHEY, CDR2 SVGEGT. Losses at the gene ends were 2 bases for V and 7 bases for J; bases not matched to a gene: 5. The CDR3 is CASSYPSGRGEQYF. The DNA for the CDR3 is TGTGCCAGCAGTTACCCAAGCGGGAGGGGGGAGCAGTACTTC.

This clonotype was counted at least ten times. In DNA, the CDR3 is TGCAGCGTTGAAGTCTGGCTTCTTAGGTACGAGCAGTACTTC. Amino acid sequence: CSVEVWLLRYEQYF. This rearrangement joins TRBV29-1 to TRBJ2-7; D unresolved. The CDR3 runs 14 residues. The V gene's germline CDR1 is SQVTM and CDR2 ANQGSEA. Deletions cut 1 base from V and 4 bases from J, with 14 bases between.

This clonotype was detected only a few times. The chain recombines TRBV6-1 with TRBJ2-6; D is unresolved. The germline CDR1 and CDR2 sequences are MNHNS and SASEGT. This CDR3 spans 14 amino acids. The ends were cut back, 5 bases at V and 1 base at J, with 6 bases in the middle. This CDR3 is CASSQPSGANVLTF. DNA of the CDR3: TGTGCCAGCAGTCAACCTTCTGGGGCCAACGTCCTGACTTTC.

This clonotype was seen repeatedly, ten times or more. The J gene is TRBJ1-1, the V gene TRBV11-2; 8 bases agree with TRBD1. V lost 5 bases and J lost 1; bases outside the gene matches: 6. CDR1 SGHAT and CDR2 FQNNGV come from the germline V gene. This CDR3 has 15 residues. The CDR3 here is CASSREQGGNTEAFF. CDR3 DNA: TGTGCCAGCAGCCGAGAACAGGGGGGGAACACTGAAGCTTTCTTT.

This clonotype was seen at least ten times. This chain connects TRBV12-3 or TRBV12-4 to TRBJ1-4; D gene ambiguous. The CDR3 runs to 12 residues. Trimming stripped 3 bases from V and 8 bases from J, with 7 bases between. CDR3 DNA: TGTGCCAGCAGTTTCGTGGGGGAAAAACTGTTTTTT. Translation: CASSFVGEKLFF.

This clonotype came up many times. V gene TRBV11-2 combines with J gene TRBJ2-1; D ambiguous. The germline V and J ends were trimmed by 5 bases and 12 bases, with 14 bases remaining between them. The germline gives CDR1 SGHAT, CDR2 FQNNGV. The length of the CDR3 is 12 residues. CDR3 sequence (DNA): TGTGCCAGCAGCCCAGAACCCCGTAGGCAGTTCTTC. This encodes CASSPEPRRQFF. The complete variable domain, with remaining parts taken from reference TRBV11-2 and TRBJ2-1, reads EAGVAQSPRYKIIEKRQSVAFWCNPISGHATLYWYQQILGQGPKLLIQFQNNGVVDDSQLPKDRFSAERLKGVDSTLKIQPAKLEDSAVYLCASSPEPRRQFFGPGTRLTVL.

This clonotype was counted ten times or more. The chain couples TRBV7-2 to TRBJ2-7; D is undetermined. Trimming shortened V by 1 base and J by 6 bases, and 13 bases separated the two germline ends. The CDR3 runs to 14 residues. CDR1 and CDR2 from the germline V gene are SGHTA and FQGNSA. Here the CDR3 DNA reads TGTGCCAGCAGCTTAGACAGCCATCGATCCGAGCAGTACTTC. This translates into CASSLDSHRSEQYF.